This T cell receptor (beta chain) was documented in a study of blood T cells in healthy people across ages. Whole-study findings and limits: Diversity of TCR beta per million T cells declined in a roughly linear way with age. Higher naive T cell percentage went strongly together with higher TCR beta diversity.

For the second PCR, which ran for about 6 to 11 cycles, a sample-barcoded 5' primer and a J-beta primer mix were used. TCRdb ran MiXCR on the 5' RACE reads and lists one entry per CDR3 protein. The sample records approximately 1,000,000 distinct CDR3 sequences, 35% to 55% being singletons. This clonotype was recorded only once. The antigen remains undetermined. Total RNA extracted from each sample amounted to at least 5 micrograms. This CDR3 region has 16 residues. V shed 4 bases and J 6 bases; nucleotides not matched to a gene: 13. Looked up from germline, CDR1 is SGHDT and CDR2 is YYEEEE. Sequencing was carried out using blood. This sequence originates from a woman aged 60 to 75 in good health. This sequence joins TRBV5-6 and TRBJ2-1, with TRBD1 matching over 7 bases. CDR3: CASSPEIRTGLNEQFF. The CDR3 DNA reads TGTGCCAGCAGCCCCGAAATCAGGACAGGACTCAATGAGCAGTTCTTC.